The 31 T cell receptor beta chains given below trace back to one sample, sequenced in a study of STAT3 mutations in large granular lymphocyte leukemia. Produced via immunoSEQ multiplex PCR; TCRdb's table is partial and in-frame only. This table has over 10,000 clones, roughly 80% appearing once. Study-level points and caveats: In T-cell large granular lymphocyte leukemia, about half of patients showed multiple immunodominant subclonotypes.

Their antigens are not known. The source material was peripheral blood mononuclear cells. Receptors were obtained from a man aged 60 to 69 with T-cell large granular lymphocyte leukemia. Some clones in this sample may be carry-over from other donors' samples.

This chain links TRBV4-3 with TRBJ2-1; D is uncertain. CDR1 and CDR2 from the germline V gene are LGHNA and YSLEER. The CDR3 is 15 residues long. The V gene lost 1 base and the J gene lost 2 bases, with 9 bases spanning the gap. CDR3 region: CASSQGTAAYNEQFF. The CDR3 DNA follows: TGCGCCAGCAGCCAAGGGACGGCCGCCTACAATGAGCAGTTCTTC.

This rearrangement joins TRBV28 to TRBJ1-2, with D perhaps TRBD1 (5 bases). Germline V gene data show CDR1 as MDHEN and CDR2 as SYDVKM. V gave up 5 bases and J gave up 2 bases, with 9 bases separating them. The CDR3 has 13 amino acids. This CDR3 is CASSNGGNYGYTF. The CDR3 nucleotides are TGTGCCAGCAGTAATGGGGGGAACTATGGCTACACCTTC.

The chain is built from TRBV7-3 and TRBJ1-1, with TRBD1 matching over 7 bases. The germline gives CDR1 SGHTA, CDR2 FQGTGA. The V segment lost 3 bases and the J segment 6 bases; nucleotides outside the gene matches: 4. CDR3 length equals 13 residues. The CDR3 coding sequence is TGTGCCAGCAGCTTCCGGACAGGTGCTGAAGCTTTCTTT. Translation gives CASSFRTGAEAFF.

The chain combines TRBV7-8 with TRBJ2-3, with 7 bases lining up with TRBD2. The CDR3 has 15 residues. V dropped 5 bases and J dropped 3; count of bases not matched to a gene: 8. Germline V lookup: CDR1 SGHVS, CDR2 FQNEAQ. The CDR3 DNA reads TGTGCCAGCAGCCCTTGGACTAGTCAGACAGATACGCAGTATTTT. Residues: CASSPWTSQTDTQYF.

In its sample, this clone was seen once. The V gene is TRBV19, the J gene TRBJ1-5, with unresolved D. Germline CDR1 is LNHDA and CDR2 is SQIVND (reference sequence). V lost 5 bases and J 0 bases, leaving 5 bases between the germline ends. The CDR3 contains 13 residues. Here the CDR3 DNA reads TGTGCCAGTAGTGTGGATAGCAATCAGCCCCAGCATTTT. This translates into CASSVDSNQPQHF.

This chain uses TRBV19 with TRBJ1-2, with D unresolved. Looked up from germline, CDR1 is LNHDA and CDR2 is SQIVND (reference sequence). This CDR3 region has 12 residues. V was shortened by 7 bases and J by 5 bases, with 11 bases between the two germline ends. The CDR3 protein is CASKAPWYGYTF. For the CDR3, the DNA is TGTGCCAGTAAGGCACCGTGGTATGGCTACACCTTC.

V is TRBV29-1 and J is TRBJ2-1, with 7 bases aligning to TRBD2. The length of the CDR3 is 14 residues. Germline V gene data show CDR1 as SQVTM and CDR2 as ANQGSEA. V was pared by 2 bases and J by 2 bases, with 3 bases of the junction left unmatched. The CDR3 protein is CSVERLAAYNEQFF. Written as DNA, the CDR3 is TGCAGCGTTGAAAGGCTAGCGGCCTACAATGAGCAGTTCTTC.

The genes are TRBV15 and TRBJ2-7, with no clear D. Trimming removed 1 base from V and 4 bases from J, with 8 bases in between. The germline CDR1 and CDR2 sequences are LNHNV and YYDKDF (reference sequence). The CDR3 loop spans 13 amino acids. CDR3 residues: CATSRGTSYEQYF. CDR3 DNA sequence: TGTGCCACCAGCAGAGGGACGTCATACGAGCAGTACTTC. Filled out from reference TRBV15 and TRBJ2-7, the complete variable domain reads DAMVIQNPRYQVTQFGKPVTLSCSQTLNHNVMYWYQQKSSQAPKLLFHYYDKDFNNEADTPDNFQSRRPNTSFCFLDIRSPGLGDTAMYLCATSRGTSYEQYFGPGTRLTVT.

This clone has only one observation. V usage is TRBV19 and J usage is TRBJ2-1; a weak D match, TRBD2 (5 bases). V was pared by 7 bases and J by 0 bases, with 13 bases between. This CDR3 contains 15 residues. Germline V gene data show CDR1 as LNHDA and CDR2 as SQIVND (reference sequence). This CDR3 is CASTLSGDSYNEQFF. The CDR3, as DNA: TGTGCCAGTACCCTCTCCGGGGACTCCTACAATGAGCAGTTCTTC.

This clone was seen a handful of times. The chain has TRBV18 and TRBJ1-4; D remains ambiguous. Trimming shortened V by 3 bases and J by 0 bases, and 8 bases separated the two germline ends. The V gene's germline CDR1 is KGHSH and CDR2 LQKENI. This CDR3 comprises 15 residues. The CDR3: CASSPRQATNEKLFF. The CDR3 region has the DNA TGTGCCAGCTCACCCAGACAAGCAACTAATGAAAAACTGTTTTTT.

This chain links TRBV28 with TRBJ1-2; 8 bases are a match to TRBD1. The CDR3 is made up of 14 amino acids. Germline V gene sequence: CDR1 MDHEN, CDR2 SYDVKM. With V trimmed by 6 bases and J by 7 bases, 10 bases remained unmatched. The CDR3, as DNA: TGTGCCAGCAGGATCCCGACAGGGGAGATTGGCTACACCTTC. The encoded protein is CASRIPTGEIGYTF.

This chain connects TRBV9 to TRBJ2-2, with TRBD1 as a possible D gene (6 bases). Germline-derived CDR1 and CDR2 are SGDLS and YYNGEE. The CDR3 is made up of 16 amino acids. V lost 0 bases and J 5 bases, leaving 14 bases between the germline ends. In DNA form, the CDR3 reads TGTGCCAGCAGCGTAGGTGGGGGCGGTAGGACCGGGGAGCTGTTTTTT. This encodes CASSVGGGGRTGELFF.

The chain employs TRBV27 and TRBJ1-1; D is unclear. Germline CDR1 MNHEY, CDR2 SMNVEV (reference sequence). The V end lost 5 bases, the J end lost 6 bases, and 13 bases lay between the germline ends. The CDR3 extends over 13 amino acids. The CDR3: CASSPPGRAEAFF. The CDR3 DNA is TGTGCCAGCAGTCCCCCGGGGAGGGCTGAAGCTTTCTTT.

This clone was seen a single time. The chain couples TRBV29-1 to TRBJ2-1, with TRBD2 identical over 12 bases. The CDR3 contains 15 residues. Trimming cost V 1 base and J 8 bases; bases outside gene matches: 6. Germline-derived CDR1 and CDR2 are SQVTM and ANQGSEA. Here the CDR3 DNA reads TGCAGCGTTGAAGGGGCTAGCGGGAGGGTCTATGAGCAGTTCTTC. Residues: CSVEGASGRVYEQFF.

This clone was recorded only once. This chain uses TRBV19 with TRBJ2-3; tentative D call: TRBD2 (5 bases). V dropped 2 bases and J dropped 3 bases, with 12 bases sitting between them. The germline gives CDR1 LNHDA, CDR2 SQIVND (reference sequence). This CDR3 comprises 15 residues. DNA for the CDR3: TGTGCCAGTAGTATACAGGACGGGAAGACAGATACGCAGTATTTT. Protein product: CASSIQDGKTDTQYF.

The J gene is TRBJ2-7, the V gene TRBV28; the D call may be TRBD1 or TRBD2 (5 bases each). V lost 1 base and J 6 bases, leaving 25 bases between the germline ends. The CDR3 is made up of 18 amino acids. Germline CDR1 reads MDHEN; CDR2 reads SYDVKM. The CDR3, as DNA: TGTGCCAGCAGTTTATATGACTACCGAGAGGGGAGCGAGTCCGAGCAGTACTTC. Translation gives CASSLYDYREGSESEQYF.

The chain couples TRBV29-1 to TRBJ1-5, with 10 nucleotides matching TRBD1. The CDR3 totals 14 residues. Looked up from germline, CDR1 is SQVTM and CDR2 is ANQGSEA. V lost 1 base to trimming and J lost 9 bases; unmatched junction nucleotides: 6. CDR3 DNA sequence: TGCAGCGTTGAAGGACAGGGGGCTAGGGGGCCCCAGCATTTT. Its protein product is CSVEGQGARGPQHF.

The rearrangement uses TRBV7-9 and TRBJ2-7; no clear D. V lost 2 bases, J lost 3 bases, and 11 bases lay in between. The germline gives CDR1 SEHNR, CDR2 FQNEAQ (reference sequence). The length of the CDR3 is 14 residues. The CDR3 spells CASSLSVNSYEQYF. The CDR3, as DNA: TGTGCCAGCAGCTTATCCGTCAATAGCTACGAGCAGTACTTC.

The genes are TRBV5-1 and TRBJ2-3, with 12 bases lining up with TRBD2. Germline V lookup: CDR1 SGHRS, CDR2 YFSETQ. After removal of 5 bases from V and 4 bases from J, the junction contained 8 bases not matched to a gene. The CDR3 has 16 amino acids. The CDR3: CASRFTSGGISDTQYF. CDR3 coding DNA: TGCGCCAGCAGGTTTACTAGCGGGGGGATCTCAGATACGCAGTATTTT. The complete variable domain, with remaining parts taken from reference TRBV5-1 and TRBJ2-3, reads KAGVTQTPRYLIKTRGQQVTLSCSPISGHRSVSWYQQTPGQGLQFLFEYFSETQRNKGNFPGRFSGRQFSNSRSEMNVSTLELGDSALYLCASRFTSGGISDTQYFGPGTRLTVL.

This chain connects TRBV7-2 to TRBJ2-1, with TRBD2 matching over 14 bases. V lost 6 bases to trimming and J lost 7 bases; unmatched junction nucleotides: 11. Germline V gives CDR1 SGHTA, CDR2 FQGNSA. The CDR3 is 17 residues long. The CDR3 reads CASRPPGTSGSGNEQFF. The CDR3 DNA reads TGTGCCAGCAGGCCCCCCGGGACTAGCGGGAGTGGTAATGAGCAGTTCTTC.

This clone appeared a few times. The CDR3 nucleotides are TGTGCCAGCGGAGCGGGAGGGCCGTTCGGGGAGCTGTTTTTT. Protein product: CASGAGGPFGELFF. V and J are TRBV9 and TRBJ2-2, with 10 bases fitting TRBD2. CDR3 length equals 14 residues. CDR1 SGDLS and CDR2 YYNGEE come from the germline V gene. The V segment lost 7 bases and the J segment 7 bases; nucleotides outside the gene matches: 7.

The chain carries TRBV28 and TRBJ2-2; D possibly corresponds to TRBD2 (7 bases). Germline V CDR1 and CDR2: MDHEN, SYDVKM. This CDR3 has 15 residues. V was shortened by 5 bases and J by 6 bases, with 16 bases between the two germline ends. The CDR3 coding sequence is TGTGCCAGCAGTGCGGGGGCAGTTGGGGCCGGGGAGCTGTTTTTT. Amino acid sequence: CASSAGAVGAGELFF.

The chain has TRBV10-1 and TRBJ2-3; no firm D call. Germline V lookup: CDR1 WNHNN, CDR2 SYGVQD (reference sequence). CDR3 length: 13 amino acids. V lost 5 bases, J lost 2 bases, and 8 bases lay in between. CDR3 residues: CASSMQVTDTQYF. The CDR3 coding sequence is TGCGCCAGCAGTATGCAGGTCACAGATACGCAGTATTTT.

This chain connects TRBV5-6 to TRBJ2-7; D not certain. The ends were cut back, 4 bases at V and 3 bases at J, with 14 bases in the middle. CDR1 SGHDT and CDR2 YYEEEE come from the germline V gene. The CDR3 is 14 amino acids. CDR3 in DNA: TGTGCCAGCAGCCCTAGGCTGAACCGCTACGAGCAGTACTTC. The encoded protein is CASSPRLNRYEQYF.

The chain carries TRBV4-2 and TRBJ2-7; D uncertain. Germline lookup yields CDR1 LGHNA and CDR2 YNFKEQ. CDR3 length equals 12 residues. Deletions cut 0 bases from V and 2 bases from J, with 2 bases between. CDR3 sequence reads: CASSQDAYEQYF. In DNA, the CDR3 is TGTGCCAGCAGCCAAGATGCCTACGAGCAGTACTTC.

The genes are TRBV29-1 and TRBJ2-5, with D possibly matching TRBD2 (5 bases). The CDR3 contains 12 residues. Germline V gene data show CDR1 as SQVTM and CDR2 as ANQGSEA. The V gene lost 4 bases and the J gene lost 5 bases, with 11 bases spanning the gap. CDR3 region: CSVGEGFETQYF. The CDR3 DNA follows: TGCAGCGTTGGAGAGGGTTTTGAGACCCAGTACTTC.

The chain carries TRBV5-6 and TRBJ1-6; weak D call: TRBD1 (5 bases). The germline V and J ends were trimmed by 2 bases and 4 bases, with 7 bases remaining between them. The CDR3 is made up of 14 amino acids. Per the germline V gene, CDR1 is SGHDT and CDR2 is YYEEEE. For the CDR3, the DNA is TGTGCCAGCAGCTTTCAGGGTTATAATTCACCCCTCCACTTT. This gives the protein CASSFQGYNSPLHF.

V is TRBV4-3 and J is TRBJ2-2; D remains unclear. CDR3 length: 17 amino acids. Trimming took 2 bases from V and 0 from J, leaving 13 bases between them. Germline CDR1 is LGHNA and CDR2 is YSLEER. CDR3 nucleotide sequence: TGCGCCAGCAGCCAAAACCCGAGTGGGGCGAACACCGGGGAGCTGTTTTTT. This encodes CASSQNPSGANTGELFF.

This sequence joins TRBV7-2 and TRBJ1-2; no firm D call. Germline lookup yields CDR1 SGHTA and CDR2 FQGNSA. V shed 5 bases and J shed 3 bases, with 7 bases lying between them. CDR3 size: 12 residues. The chain's CDR3 is CASSPRDYGYTF. The CDR3 region has the DNA TGTGCCAGCAGCCCCCGGGACTATGGCTACACCTTC. Full variable domain (missing parts from reference TRBV7-2 and TRBJ1-2): GAGVSQSPSNKVTEKGKDVELRCDPISGHTALYWYRQSLGQGLEFLIYFQGNSAPDKSGLPSDRFSAERTGGSVSTLTIQRTQQEDSAVYLCASSPRDYGYTFGSGTRLTVV.

This clone turned up a few times. The chain combines TRBV7-2 with TRBJ2-7; TRBD1 matches at 9 bases. Trimming at V came to 4 bases and at J to 6 bases, leaving 7 bases not matched to a gene. Germline-derived CDR1 and CDR2 are SGHTA and FQGNSA. The CDR3 runs to 14 residues. The CDR3 is CASSSSGTGPEQYF. Here the CDR3 DNA reads TGTGCCAGCAGCTCGTCCGGGACAGGGCCCGAGCAGTACTTC.

CDR3 amino acids: CAWSVHPVSYNEQFF. In DNA, the CDR3 is TGTGCCTGGAGTGTACACCCGGTCTCCTACAATGAGCAGTTCTTC. This chain joins TRBV30 and TRBJ2-1; D uncertain. CDR3 length: 15 amino acids. The germline V gene encodes CDR1 GTSNPN and CDR2 SVGIG (reference sequence). Trimming took off 0 bases at V and 0 bases at J, with 9 bases between the two ends.